Listed below are T cell receptor beta chains from one sample, sequenced in a study of Graves' ophthalmopathy and Graves' hyperthyroidism. TCRdb independently ran MiXCR on the multiplex PCR reads; one entry per CDR3 protein. The data contain around 590,000 distinct CDR3 sequences, 39% of them singletons. The specimen was peripheral blood or thyroid tissue (not recorded which). The receptors stem from an adult man with Graves' hyperthyroidism. Each CDR3 is given with its conserved first and last residue. D genes are given only for firm matches. Rows give clone size only sometimes, using once, few, many, or a class for an expanded clone.

V gene: TRBV20-1; clone size: many; D gene: TRBD1; J gene: TRBJ2-7; CDR3 protein: CSASPGTGPGEQYF; CDR3 DNA: TGCAGTGCTAGCCCCGGGACAGGTCCGGGCGAGCAGTACTTC
V gene: TRBV10-3; clone size: many; D gene: -; J gene: TRBJ2-5; CDR3 protein: CAISETGELETQYF; CDR3 DNA: TGTGCCATCAGTGAAACAGGTGAACTAGAGACCCAGTACTTC
V gene: TRBV29-1; clone size: -; D gene: TRBD1; J gene: TRBJ1-1; CDR3 protein: CSGGQGIAEAFF; CDR3 DNA: TGCAGCGGTGGACAGGGAATCGCTGAAGCTTTCTTT
V gene: TRBV2; clone size: many; D gene: -; J gene: TRBJ2-5; CDR3 protein: CASSEQGHQETQYF; CDR3 DNA: TGTGCCAGCAGTGAACAAGGGCACCAAGAGACCCAGTACTTC
V gene: TRBV2; clone size: many; D gene: -; J gene: TRBJ1-1; CDR3 protein: CASRPTGGYTEAFF; CDR3 DNA: TGTGCCAGCAGACCCACCGGGGGGTACACTGAAGCTTTCTTT
V gene: TRBV9; clone size: -; D gene: -; J gene: TRBJ2-7; CDR3 protein: CASSVEPGGDEQYF; CDR3 DNA: TGTGCCAGCAGCGTAGAGCCAGGTGGCGACGAGCAGTACTTC
V gene: TRBV5-1; clone size: many; D gene: -; J gene: TRBJ1-1; CDR3 protein: CASRTTGNTEAFF; CDR3 DNA: TGCGCCAGCAGAACGACAGGGAACACTGAAGCTTTCTTT
V gene: TRBV6-5; clone size: many; D gene: -; J gene: TRBJ1-2; CDR3 protein: CASSRSGSNYGYTF; CDR3 DNA: TGTGCCAGCAGCCGGTCCGGTTCTAACTATGGCTACACCTTC
V gene: TRBV2; clone size: many; D gene: TRBD1; J gene: TRBJ1-6; CDR3 protein: CASRDRSASPLHF; CDR3 DNA: TGTGCCAGCAGGGACAGGAGCGCCTCACCCCTCCACTTT
V gene: TRBV14; clone size: many; D gene: TRBD2; J gene: TRBJ2-7; CDR3 protein: CASSLIAGGSYEQYF; CDR3 DNA: TGTGCCAGCAGTCTGATAGCGGGGGGCTCCTACGAGCAGTACTTC
V gene: TRBV10-3; clone size: -; D gene: -; J gene: TRBJ1-1; CDR3 protein: CAISNHRDTEAFF; CDR3 DNA: TGTGCCATCAGTAATCATCGGGACACTGAAGCTTTCTTT
V gene: TRBV29-1; clone size: many; D gene: -; J gene: TRBJ2-7; CDR3 protein: CSVLTDSYEQYF; CDR3 DNA: TGCAGCGTTTTGACAGACAGCTACGAGCAGTACTTC
V gene: TRBV24-1; clone size: -; D gene: -; J gene: TRBJ2-2; CDR3 protein: CATSYVGQGPGELFF; CDR3 DNA: TGTGCCACCAGTTACGTTGGGCAGGGGCCCGGGGAGCTGTTTTTT
V gene: TRBV28; clone size: -; D gene: TRBD1; J gene: TRBJ1-5; CDR3 protein: CASSSGQGPARPQHF; CDR3 DNA: TGTGCCAGCAGTTCCGGACAGGGCCCCGCTCGGCCCCAGCATTTT
V gene: TRBV29-1; clone size: many; D gene: -; J gene: TRBJ1-2; CDR3 protein: CSVATGNGYTF; CDR3 DNA: TGCAGCGTGGCTACAGGGAATGGCTACACCTTC
V gene: TRBV29-1; clone size: many; D gene: TRBD1; J gene: TRBJ1-6; CDR3 protein: CSVGGQGGSPLHF; CDR3 DNA: TGCAGCGTTGGGGGACAGGGCGGTTCACCCCTCCACTTT
V gene: TRBV7-2; clone size: many; D gene: -; J gene: TRBJ1-1; CDR3 protein: CASSSTGLNTEAFF; CDR3 DNA: TGTGCCAGCAGCTCAACAGGGCTGAACACTGAAGCTTTCTTT
V gene: TRBV29-1; clone size: -; D gene: TRBD1; J gene: TRBJ2-7; CDR3 protein: CSVGTGTGGRGAYEQYF; CDR3 DNA: TGCAGCGTCGGAACCGGGACAGGGGGCAGAGGGGCCTACGAGCAGTACTTC
V gene: TRBV6-5; clone size: many; D gene: TRBD1; J gene: TRBJ1-2; CDR3 protein: CASSWGQGADGYTF; CDR3 DNA: TGTGCCAGCAGTTGGGGACAGGGGGCTGATGGCTACACCTTC
V gene: TRBV20-1; clone size: once; D gene: -; J gene: TRBJ2-2; CDR3 protein: CSARVTGTGELFF; CDR3 DNA: TGCAGTGCTAGAGTTACCGGGACAGGGGAGCTGTTTTTT
V gene: TRBV2; clone size: -; D gene: TRBD1; J gene: TRBJ2-5; CDR3 protein: CASRLKSKGARTQYF; CDR3 DNA: TGTGCCAGCCGGCTCAAATCCAAGGGGGCTAGGACCCAGTACTTC
V gene: TRBV6-1; clone size: few; D gene: -; J gene: TRBJ2-5; CDR3 protein: CASSEYFTGDQETQYF; CDR3 DNA: TGTGCCAGCAGTGAATACTTTACCGGGGACCAAGAGACCCAGTACTTC
V gene: TRBV5-1; clone size: -; D gene: TRBD2; J gene: TRBJ2-2; CDR3 protein: CASSFPGGDPNTGELFF; CDR3 DNA: TGCGCCAGCAGCTTTCCGGGGGGGGACCCGAACACCGGGGAGCTGTTTTTT
V gene: TRBV2; clone size: -; D gene: TRBD2; J gene: TRBJ2-1; CDR3 protein: CASSPGRLYNEQFF; CDR3 DNA: TGTGCCAGCAGTCCCGGGAGGCTGTACAATGAGCAGTTCTTC
V gene: TRBV7-9; clone size: -; D gene: -; J gene: TRBJ1-5; CDR3 protein: CASSRGKYEHF; CDR3 DNA: TGTGCCAGCAGCCGCGGAAAGTACGAGCATTTT
V gene: TRBV24-1; clone size: -; D gene: -; J gene: TRBJ2-3; CDR3 protein: CATSDLTAGESDTQYF; CDR3 DNA: TGTGCCACCAGTGATTTGACCGCAGGGGAATCAGATACGCAGTATTTT
V gene: TRBV29-1; clone size: -; D gene: -; J gene: TRBJ2-1; CDR3 protein: CSVESSISYNEQFF; CDR3 DNA: TGCAGCGTTGAGAGTAGTATCTCCTACAATGAGCAGTTCTTC
V gene: TRBV5-1; clone size: -; D gene: TRBD2; J gene: TRBJ2-1; CDR3 protein: CASSLGASGSYEQFF; CDR3 DNA: TGCGCCAGCAGCTTGGGGGCTAGCGGGAGCTATGAGCAGTTCTTC
V gene: TRBV2; clone size: many; D gene: TRBD2; J gene: TRBJ2-7; CDR3 protein: CASSVGLAAYEQYF; CDR3 DNA: TGTGCCAGCAGTGTCGGACTAGCGGCCTACGAGCAGTACTTC
V gene: TRBV7-9; clone size: few; D gene: TRBD1; J gene: TRBJ2-5; CDR3 protein: CASSYARDRGQETQYF; CDR3 DNA: TGTGCCAGCAGCTACGCTCGGGACAGGGGGCAAGAGACCCAGTACTTC
V gene: TRBV20-1; clone size: -; D gene: TRBD2; J gene: TRBJ2-7; CDR3 protein: CSASRGLANYEQYF; CDR3 DNA: TGCAGTGCTAGCCGCGGACTAGCGAACTACGAGCAGTACTTC
V gene: TRBV7-9; clone size: many; D gene: -; J gene: TRBJ1-2; CDR3 protein: CASSTPGRMRHGYTF; CDR3 DNA: TGTGCCAGCAGCACCCCAGGGAGAATGCGTCATGGCTACACCTTC
V gene: TRBV10-3; clone size: -; D gene: -; J gene: TRBJ1-1; CDR3 protein: CAISPDNQLNTEAFF; CDR3 DNA: TGTGCCATCAGTCCCGACAACCAGCTGAACACTGAAGCTTTCTTT
V gene: TRBV7-9; clone size: many; D gene: -; J gene: TRBJ1-2; CDR3 protein: CASSLVAGQNYGYTF; CDR3 DNA: TGTGCCAGCAGCTTAGTCGCAGGCCAAAACTATGGCTACACCTTC
V gene: TRBV10-3; clone size: many; D gene: -; J gene: TRBJ1-3; CDR3 protein: CAISEVGSPGNTIYF; CDR3 DNA: TGTGCCATCAGTGAGGTGGGGAGCCCTGGAAACACCATATATTTT
V gene: TRBV19; clone size: -; D gene: -; J gene: TRBJ2-5; CDR3 protein: CASSMETQYF; CDR3 DNA: TGTGCCAGTAGTATGGAGACCCAGTACTTC
V gene: TRBV6-1; clone size: -; D gene: -; J gene: TRBJ1-2; CDR3 protein: CASSVARYGCTF; CDR3 DNA: TGTGCCAGCAGTGTGGCCCGATATGGCTGCACCTTC
V gene: TRBV20-1; clone size: many; D gene: -; J gene: TRBJ2-5; CDR3 protein: CSLSQPPDPTQYF; CDR3 DNA: TGCAGCCTGTCTCAACCCCCCGATCCGACCCAGTACTTC
V gene: TRBV9; clone size: -; D gene: TRBD2; J gene: TRBJ2-1; CDR3 protein: CASSRRGYNEQFF; CDR3 DNA: TGTGCCAGCAGCCGGCGGGGGTATAATGAGCAGTTCTTC
V gene: TRBV7-2; clone size: many; D gene: TRBD1; J gene: TRBJ2-5; CDR3 protein: CASSLRTGLEETQYF; CDR3 DNA: TGTGCCAGCAGCTTACGGACAGGGCTGGAAGAGACCCAGTACTTC
V gene: TRBV5-1; clone size: -; D gene: -; J gene: TRBJ2-7; CDR3 protein: CASSYSGPLYEQYF; CDR3 DNA: TGCGCCAGCAGCTACTCGGGGCCCCTGTACGAGCAGTACTTC
V gene: TRBV20-1; clone size: many; D gene: -; J gene: TRBJ2-7; CDR3 protein: CSARDSDRNEQYF; CDR3 DNA: TGCAGTGCTAGAGATTCGGACAGAAACGAGCAGTACTTC
V gene: TRBV7-9; clone size: many; D gene: -; J gene: TRBJ2-7; CDR3 protein: CASSSTSYEQYF; CDR3 DNA: TGTGCCAGCAGCTCGACATCTTACGAGCAGTACTTC
V gene: TRBV10-1; clone size: many; D gene: -; J gene: TRBJ1-5; CDR3 protein: CASSEGPKQPQHF; CDR3 DNA: TGCGCCAGCAGTGAAGGGCCAAAACAGCCCCAGCATTTT
V gene: TRBV5-1; clone size: -; D gene: TRBD2; J gene: TRBJ2-5; CDR3 protein: CASSLGLAGGPRETQYF; CDR3 DNA: TGCGCCAGCAGCTTGGGACTAGCGGGGGGGCCGCGGGAGACCCAGTACTTC
V gene: TRBV27; clone size: many; D gene: TRBD1; J gene: TRBJ2-7; CDR3 protein: CASSDPGTGYYEQYF; CDR3 DNA: TGTGCCAGCAGTGACCCGGGGACAGGGTACTACGAGCAGTACTTC
V gene: TRBV24-1; clone size: many; D gene: TRBD2; J gene: TRBJ2-5; CDR3 protein: CATTTPPGLAGRAGETQYF; CDR3 DNA: TGTGCCACCACTACTCCCCCGGGACTAGCGGGAAGGGCGGGAGAGACCCAGTACTTC
V gene: TRBV4-1; clone size: many; D gene: TRBD2; J gene: TRBJ2-7; CDR3 protein: CASSLVLAGSYEQYF; CDR3 DNA: TGCGCCAGCAGCCTGGTTTTAGCGGGCTCCTACGAGCAGTACTTC
V gene: TRBV7-8; clone size: -; D gene: -; J gene: TRBJ2-5; CDR3 protein: CAWSGLGRAHQETQCF; CDR3 DNA: TGTGCCTGGAGCGGCTTAGGCAGGGCGCACCAAGAGACCCAGTGCTTC
V gene: TRBV19; clone size: many; D gene: TRBD1; J gene: TRBJ1-5; CDR3 protein: CASSPRPTGANQPQHF; CDR3 DNA: TGTGCCAGTAGCCCGAGACCGACAGGGGCCAATCAGCCCCAGCATTTT
V gene: TRBV19; clone size: -; D gene: -; J gene: TRBJ2-6; CDR3 protein: CASGRGGIGANVLTF; CDR3 DNA: TGTGCCAGTGGAAGAGGCGGAATCGGGGCCAACGTCCTGACTTTC